This TCR beta chain was obtained from a study of shared clonotypes between healthy human individuals. The wider study: Donors were a couple of women and a few men aged 18 to 49. Findings of the study overall: Rarefaction gave evidence that sorted-subset sequencing remained incomplete despite large depth.

As originally analysed: ImmunoSEQ yielded junction-only sequences lacking quality scores, so filtering differed. Data came from immunoSEQ multiplex PCR; TCRdb stores just in-frame clones and leaves some out. The V and J calls and clone size were taken over from that table, and D and trimming were inferred from the DNA. The data hold some 2.1 million clones, with approximately 94% observed a single time. V shed 2 bases and J shed 6 bases, with 9 bases lying between them. The germline CDR1 and CDR2 sequences are SGHNT and YYREEE (reference sequence). The CDR3 consists of 13 residues. Only CD45RO-negative cells positively selected for CCR7 counted as naive CD8 cells, so terminally differentiated effector memory CD45RA+ cells were excluded. The count of this clone is one. The antigen remains undetermined.

The origin of this receptor is a man in his late teens or twenties in good health. The J gene is TRBJ2-1, the V gene TRBV5-4; D is unresolved. Sequenced sample: naive CD8+ T cells sorted from blood. CDR3 nucleotide sequence: TGTGCCAGCAGCTTTGATCTAGTCAATGAGCAGTTCTTC. This codes for CASSFDLVNEQFF.